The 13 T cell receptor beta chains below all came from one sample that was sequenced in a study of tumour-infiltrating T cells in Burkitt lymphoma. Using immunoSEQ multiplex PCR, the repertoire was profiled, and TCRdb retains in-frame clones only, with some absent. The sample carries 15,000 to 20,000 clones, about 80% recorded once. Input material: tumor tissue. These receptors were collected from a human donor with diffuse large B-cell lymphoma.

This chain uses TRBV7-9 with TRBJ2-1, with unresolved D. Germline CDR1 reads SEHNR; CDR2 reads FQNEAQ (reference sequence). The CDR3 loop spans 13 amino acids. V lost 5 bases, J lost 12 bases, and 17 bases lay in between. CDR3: CASSPQPAAVQFF. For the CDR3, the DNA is TGTGCCAGCAGCCCCCAGCCGGCGGCGGTGCAGTTCTTC.

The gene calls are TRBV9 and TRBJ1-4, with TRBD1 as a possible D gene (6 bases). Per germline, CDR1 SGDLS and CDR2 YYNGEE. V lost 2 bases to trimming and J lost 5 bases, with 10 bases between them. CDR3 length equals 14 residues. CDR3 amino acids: CASSVGGQNEKLFF. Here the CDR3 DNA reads TGTGCCAGCAGCGTTGGGGGACAAAATGAAAAACTGTTTTTT.

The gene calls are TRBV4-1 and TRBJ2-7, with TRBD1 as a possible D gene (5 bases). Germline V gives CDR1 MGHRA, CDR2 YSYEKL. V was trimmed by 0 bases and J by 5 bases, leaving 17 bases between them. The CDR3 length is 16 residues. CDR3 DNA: TGCGCCAGCAGCCAAGAAGCAGCAGGGAAGATCAACGAGCAGTACTTC. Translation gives CASSQEAAGKINEQYF.

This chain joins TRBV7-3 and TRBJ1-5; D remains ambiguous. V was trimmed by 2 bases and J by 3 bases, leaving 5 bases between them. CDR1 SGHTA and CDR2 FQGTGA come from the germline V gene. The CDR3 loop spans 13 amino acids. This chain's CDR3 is CASSLQVNQPQHF. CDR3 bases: TGTGCCAGCAGCTTACAGGTCAATCAGCCCCAGCATTTT.

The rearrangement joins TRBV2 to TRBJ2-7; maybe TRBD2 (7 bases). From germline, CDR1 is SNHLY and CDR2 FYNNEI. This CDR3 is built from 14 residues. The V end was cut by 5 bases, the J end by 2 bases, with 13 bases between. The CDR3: CASSSPGGPYEQYF. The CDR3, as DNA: TGTGCCAGCAGTTCCCCGGGGGGCCCCTACGAGCAGTACTTC.

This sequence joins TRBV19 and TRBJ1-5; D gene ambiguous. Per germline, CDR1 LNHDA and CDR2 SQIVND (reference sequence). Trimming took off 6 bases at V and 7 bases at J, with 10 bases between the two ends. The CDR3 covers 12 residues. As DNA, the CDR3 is TGTGCCAGTAGAGGAGGGAACCAGCCCCAGCATTTT. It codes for CASRGGNQPQHF.

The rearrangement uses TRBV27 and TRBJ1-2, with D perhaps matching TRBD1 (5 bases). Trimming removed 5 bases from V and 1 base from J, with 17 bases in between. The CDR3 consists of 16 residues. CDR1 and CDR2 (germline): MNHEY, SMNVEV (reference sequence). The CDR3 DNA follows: TGTGCCAGCAGTAGGTCGGGGGTTGGGAGTAACTATGGCTACACCTTC. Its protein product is CASSRSGVGSNYGYTF.

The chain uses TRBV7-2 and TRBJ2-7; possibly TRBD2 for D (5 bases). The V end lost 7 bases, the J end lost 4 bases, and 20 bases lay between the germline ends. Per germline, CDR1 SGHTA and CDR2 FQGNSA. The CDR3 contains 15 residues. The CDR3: CASNRGLGRGYEQYF. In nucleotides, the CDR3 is TGTGCCAGCAACCGCGGACTCGGTCGTGGGTACGAGCAGTACTTC.

The CDR3 DNA is TGTGCCAGCAGCTACGGGACAGTCAGCAATCAGCCCCAGCATTTT. Amino acids: CASSYGTVSNQPQHF. The chain has TRBV7-8 and TRBJ1-5; 7 bases are a match to TRBD1. The germline V gene has CDR1 SGHVS and CDR2 FQNEAQ. V gave up 4 bases and J gave up 1 base; unmatched junction bases: 4. The CDR3 has 15 residues.

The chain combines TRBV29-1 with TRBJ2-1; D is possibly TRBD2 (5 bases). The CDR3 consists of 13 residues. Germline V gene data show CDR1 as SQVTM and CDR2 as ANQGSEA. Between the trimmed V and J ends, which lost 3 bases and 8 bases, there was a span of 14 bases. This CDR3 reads CSVDPQGSYEQFF. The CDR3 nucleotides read TGCAGCGTTGACCCCCAAGGGAGCTATGAGCAGTTCTTC.

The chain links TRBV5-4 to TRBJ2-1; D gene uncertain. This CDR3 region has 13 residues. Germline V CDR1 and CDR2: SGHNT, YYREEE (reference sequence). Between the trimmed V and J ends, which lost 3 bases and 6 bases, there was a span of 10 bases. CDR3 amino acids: CASSSLGFNEQFF. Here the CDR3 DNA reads TGTGCCAGCAGCTCCCTAGGGTTCAATGAGCAGTTCTTC.

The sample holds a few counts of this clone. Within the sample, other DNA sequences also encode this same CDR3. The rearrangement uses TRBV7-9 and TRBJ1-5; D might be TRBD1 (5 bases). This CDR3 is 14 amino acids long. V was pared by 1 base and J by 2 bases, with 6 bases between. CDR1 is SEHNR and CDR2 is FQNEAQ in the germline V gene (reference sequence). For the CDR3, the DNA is TGTGCCAGCAGCTTAGGGGGGGGCAATCAGCCCCAGCATTTT. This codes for CASSLGGGNQPQHF.

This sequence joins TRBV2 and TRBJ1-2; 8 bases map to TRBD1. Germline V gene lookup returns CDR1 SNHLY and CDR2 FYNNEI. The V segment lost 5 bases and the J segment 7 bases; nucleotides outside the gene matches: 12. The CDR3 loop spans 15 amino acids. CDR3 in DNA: TGTGCCAGCAGTAAGGTCCAGGGGGCATTTGGTGGCTACACCTTC. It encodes CASSKVQGAFGGYTF.